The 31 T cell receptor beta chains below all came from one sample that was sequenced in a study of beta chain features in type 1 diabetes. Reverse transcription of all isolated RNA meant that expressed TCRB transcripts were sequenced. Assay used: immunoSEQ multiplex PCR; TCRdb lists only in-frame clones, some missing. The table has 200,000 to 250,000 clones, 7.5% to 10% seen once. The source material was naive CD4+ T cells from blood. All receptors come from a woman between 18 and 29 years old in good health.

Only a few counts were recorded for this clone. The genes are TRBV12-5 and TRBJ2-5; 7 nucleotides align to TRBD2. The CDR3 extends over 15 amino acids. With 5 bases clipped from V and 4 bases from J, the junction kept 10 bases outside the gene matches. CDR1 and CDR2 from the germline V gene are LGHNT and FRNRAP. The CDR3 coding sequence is TGTGCTAGTGGTCTCGGAGGAGGGAGGGGAGAGACCCAGTACTTC. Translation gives CASGLGGGRGETQYF. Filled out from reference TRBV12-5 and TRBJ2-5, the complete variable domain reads DARVTQTPRHKVTEMGQEVTMRCQPILGHNTVFWYRQTMMQGLELLAYFRNRAPLDDSGMPKDRFSAEMPDATLATLKIQPSEPRDSAVYFCASGLGGGRGETQYFGPGTRLLVL.

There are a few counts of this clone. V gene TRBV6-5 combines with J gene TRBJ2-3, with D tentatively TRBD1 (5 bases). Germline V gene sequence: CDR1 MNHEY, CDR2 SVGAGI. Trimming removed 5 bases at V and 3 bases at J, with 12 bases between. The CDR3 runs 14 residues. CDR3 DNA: TGTGCCAGCAGTGAAGTGGGGCGGACAGATACGCAGTATTTT. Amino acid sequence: CASSEVGRTDTQYF.

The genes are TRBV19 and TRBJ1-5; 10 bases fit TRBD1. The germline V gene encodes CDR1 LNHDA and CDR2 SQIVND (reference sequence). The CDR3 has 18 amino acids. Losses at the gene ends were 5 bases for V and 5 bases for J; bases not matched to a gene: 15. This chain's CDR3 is CASSRHSLGQGEYQPQHF. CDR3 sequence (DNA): TGTGCCAGTAGTCGTCATTCGCTAGGACAGGGGGAGTATCAGCCCCAGCATTTT.

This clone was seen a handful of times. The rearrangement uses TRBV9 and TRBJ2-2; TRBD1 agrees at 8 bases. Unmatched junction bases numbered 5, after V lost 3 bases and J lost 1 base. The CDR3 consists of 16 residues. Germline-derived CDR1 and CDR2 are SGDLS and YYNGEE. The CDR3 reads CASSARTGLNTGELFF. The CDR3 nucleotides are TGTGCCAGCAGCGCGAGGACAGGGTTGAACACCGGGGAGCTGTTTTTT. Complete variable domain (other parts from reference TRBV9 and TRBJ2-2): DSGVTQTPKHLITATGQRVTLRCSPRSGDLSVYWYQQSLDQGLQFLIQYYNGEERAKGNILERFSAQQFPDLHSELNLSSLELGDSALYFCASSARTGLNTGELFFGEGSRLTVL.

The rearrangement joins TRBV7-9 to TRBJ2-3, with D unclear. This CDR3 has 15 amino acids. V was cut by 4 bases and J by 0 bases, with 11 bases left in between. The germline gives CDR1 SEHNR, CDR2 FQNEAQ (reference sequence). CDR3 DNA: TGTGCCAGCAGCTCCCCCCAGCGTAGCACAGATACGCAGTATTTT. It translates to CASSSPQRSTDTQYF.

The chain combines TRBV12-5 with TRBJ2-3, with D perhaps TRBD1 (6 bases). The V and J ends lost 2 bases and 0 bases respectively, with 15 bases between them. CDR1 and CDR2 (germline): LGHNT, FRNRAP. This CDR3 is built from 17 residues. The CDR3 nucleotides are TGTGCTAGTGGTTTGAACAGGGAACTACGGAGCACAGATACGCAGTATTTT. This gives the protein CASGLNRELRSTDTQYF. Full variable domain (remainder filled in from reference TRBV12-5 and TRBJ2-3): DARVTQTPRHKVTEMGQEVTMRCQPILGHNTVFWYRQTMMQGLELLAYFRNRAPLDDSGMPKDRFSAEMPDATLATLKIQPSEPRDSAVYFCASGLNRELRSTDTQYFGPGTRLTVL.

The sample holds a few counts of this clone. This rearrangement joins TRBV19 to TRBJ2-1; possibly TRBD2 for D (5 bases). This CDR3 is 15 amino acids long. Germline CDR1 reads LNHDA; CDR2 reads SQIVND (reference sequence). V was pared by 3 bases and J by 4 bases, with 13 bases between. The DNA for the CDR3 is TGTGCCAGTAGTATCCTAACCGGGGTGTACAATGAGCAGTTCTTC. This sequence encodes CASSILTGVYNEQFF.

The CDR3 DNA reads as TGTGCCAGCTCACCGCTCAGATCGGGGGCTTTCTTT. The encoded protein is CASSPLRSGAFF. V and J are TRBV18 and TRBJ1-1; no definite D call. V lost 3 bases, J lost 11 bases, and 13 bases lay in between. Germline V gives CDR1 KGHSH, CDR2 LQKENI. This CDR3 is 12 amino acids long.

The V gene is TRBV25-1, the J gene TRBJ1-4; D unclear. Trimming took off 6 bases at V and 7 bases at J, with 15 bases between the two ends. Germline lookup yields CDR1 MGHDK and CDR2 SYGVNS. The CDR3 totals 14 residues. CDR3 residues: CASSLYTSGEKLFF. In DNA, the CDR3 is TGTGCCAGCAGCCTCTATACCTCTGGTGAAAAACTGTTTTTT.

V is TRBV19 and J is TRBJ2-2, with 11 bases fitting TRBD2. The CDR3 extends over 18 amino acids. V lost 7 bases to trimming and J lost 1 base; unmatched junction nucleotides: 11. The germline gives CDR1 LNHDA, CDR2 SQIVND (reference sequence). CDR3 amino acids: CASTSLSSGRVNTGELFF. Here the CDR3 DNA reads TGTGCCAGTACAAGTCTCAGTAGCGGGAGGGTGAACACCGGGGAGCTGTTTTTT.

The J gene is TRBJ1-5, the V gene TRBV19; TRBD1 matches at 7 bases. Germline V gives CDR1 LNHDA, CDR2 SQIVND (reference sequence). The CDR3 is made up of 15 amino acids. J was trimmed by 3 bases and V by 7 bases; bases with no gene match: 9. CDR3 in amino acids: CASIRQGGFNQPQHF. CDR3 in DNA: TGTGCCAGTATCAGGCAGGGGGGATTCAATCAGCCCCAGCATTTT.

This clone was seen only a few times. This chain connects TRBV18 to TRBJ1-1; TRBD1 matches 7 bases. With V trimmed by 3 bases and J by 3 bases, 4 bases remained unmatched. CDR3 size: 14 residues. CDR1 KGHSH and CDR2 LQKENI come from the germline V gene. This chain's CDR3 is CASSPYRGYTEAFF. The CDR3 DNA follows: TGTGCCAGCTCACCTTACAGGGGTTACACTGAAGCTTTCTTT.

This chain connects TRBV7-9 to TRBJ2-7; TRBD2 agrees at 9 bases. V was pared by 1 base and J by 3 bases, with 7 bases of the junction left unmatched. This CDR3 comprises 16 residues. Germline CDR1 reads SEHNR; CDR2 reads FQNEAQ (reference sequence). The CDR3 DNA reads TGTGCCAGCAGCTTAGGTCGGGGACTAGCAGGCTACGAGCAGTACTTC. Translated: CASSLGRGLAGYEQYF.

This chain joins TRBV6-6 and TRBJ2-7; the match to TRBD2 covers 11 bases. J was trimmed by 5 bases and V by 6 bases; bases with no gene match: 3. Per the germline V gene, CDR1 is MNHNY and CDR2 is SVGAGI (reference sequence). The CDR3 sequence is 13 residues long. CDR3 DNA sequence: TGTGCCAGCAGACCACTAGCGGGAGACGAGCAGTACTTC. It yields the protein CASRPLAGDEQYF.

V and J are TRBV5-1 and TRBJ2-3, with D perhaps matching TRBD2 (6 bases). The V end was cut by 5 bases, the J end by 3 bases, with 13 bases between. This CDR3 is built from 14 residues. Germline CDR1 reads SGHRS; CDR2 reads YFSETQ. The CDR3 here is CASRSRGITDTQYF. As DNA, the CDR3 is TGCGCCAGCAGATCCCGCGGGATTACAGATACGCAGTATTTT.

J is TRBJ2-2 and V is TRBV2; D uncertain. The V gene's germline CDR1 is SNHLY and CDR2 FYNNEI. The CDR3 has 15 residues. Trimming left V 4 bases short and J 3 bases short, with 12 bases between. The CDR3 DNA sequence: TGTGCCAGCAGTGCGACACCTGTCGACACCGGGGAGCTGTTTTTT. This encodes CASSATPVDTGELFF.

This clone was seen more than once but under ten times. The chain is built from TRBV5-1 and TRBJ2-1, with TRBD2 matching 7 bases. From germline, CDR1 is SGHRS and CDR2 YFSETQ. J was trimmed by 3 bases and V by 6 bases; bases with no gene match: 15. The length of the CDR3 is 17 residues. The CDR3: CASTTHPQRDLYNEQFF. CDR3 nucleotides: TGCGCCAGCACCACTCACCCCCAGCGGGACCTCTACAATGAGCAGTTCTTC. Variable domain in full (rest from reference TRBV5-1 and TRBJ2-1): KAGVTQTPRYLIKTRGQQVTLSCSPISGHRSVSWYQQTPGQGLQFLFEYFSETQRNKGNFPGRFSGRQFSNSRSEMNVSTLELGDSALYLCASTTHPQRDLYNEQFFGPGTRLTVL.

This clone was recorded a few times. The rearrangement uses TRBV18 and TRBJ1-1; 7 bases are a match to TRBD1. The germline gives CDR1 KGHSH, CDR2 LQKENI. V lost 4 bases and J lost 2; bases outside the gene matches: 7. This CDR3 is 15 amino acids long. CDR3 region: CASSQPGQSNTEAFF. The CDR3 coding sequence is TGTGCCAGCTCACAACCGGGACAGAGTAACACTGAAGCTTTCTTT.

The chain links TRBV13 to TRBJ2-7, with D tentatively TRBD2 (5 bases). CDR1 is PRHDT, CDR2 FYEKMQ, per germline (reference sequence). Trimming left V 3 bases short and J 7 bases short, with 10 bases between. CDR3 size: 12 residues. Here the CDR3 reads CASSFQRSEQYF. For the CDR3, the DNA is TGTGCCAGCAGCTTTCAGCGGTCGGAGCAGTACTTC.

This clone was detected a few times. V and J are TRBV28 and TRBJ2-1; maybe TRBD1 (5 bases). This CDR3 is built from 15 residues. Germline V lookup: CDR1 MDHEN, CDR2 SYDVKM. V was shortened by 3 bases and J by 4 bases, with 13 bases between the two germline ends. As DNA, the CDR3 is TGTGCCAGCAGTTTTAGGGTTGGGGCATACAATGAGCAGTTCTTC. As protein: CASSFRVGAYNEQFF.

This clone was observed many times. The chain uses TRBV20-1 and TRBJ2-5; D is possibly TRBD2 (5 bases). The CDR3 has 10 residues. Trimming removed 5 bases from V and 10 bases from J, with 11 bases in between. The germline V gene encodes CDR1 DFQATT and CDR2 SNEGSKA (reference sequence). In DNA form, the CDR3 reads TGCAGTGCTGGCCAAGAGGGCCAGTACTTC. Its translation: CSAGQEGQYF.

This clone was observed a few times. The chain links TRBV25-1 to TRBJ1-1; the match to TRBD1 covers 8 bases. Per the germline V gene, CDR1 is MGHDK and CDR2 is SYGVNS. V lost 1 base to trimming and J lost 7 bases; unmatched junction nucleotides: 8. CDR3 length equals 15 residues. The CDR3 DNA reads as TGTGCCAGCAGTGAATTAGGACAGGGTGAAGGTGAAGCTTTCTTT. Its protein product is CASSELGQGEGEAFF.

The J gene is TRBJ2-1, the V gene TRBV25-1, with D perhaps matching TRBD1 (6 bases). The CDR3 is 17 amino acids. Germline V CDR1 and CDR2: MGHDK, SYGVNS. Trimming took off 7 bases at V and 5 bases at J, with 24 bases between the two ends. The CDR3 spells CASTPIGAFGQNNEQFF. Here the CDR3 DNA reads TGTGCCAGCACCCCCATCGGGGCATTTGGACAGAACAATGAGCAGTTCTTC.

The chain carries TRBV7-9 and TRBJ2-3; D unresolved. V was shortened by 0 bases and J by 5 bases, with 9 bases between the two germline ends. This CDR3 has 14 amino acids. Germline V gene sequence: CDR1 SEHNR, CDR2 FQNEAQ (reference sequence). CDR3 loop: CASSLAARIDTQYF. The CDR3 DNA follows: TGTGCCAGCAGCTTAGCTGCCAGAATAGATACGCAGTATTTT.

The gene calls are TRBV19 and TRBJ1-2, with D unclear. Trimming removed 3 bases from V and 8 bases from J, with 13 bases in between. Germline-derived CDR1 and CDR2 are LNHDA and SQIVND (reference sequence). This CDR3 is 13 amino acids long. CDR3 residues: CASSMRDFGGYTF. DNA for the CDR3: TGTGCCAGTAGTATGCGGGATTTTGGAGGCTACACCTTC.

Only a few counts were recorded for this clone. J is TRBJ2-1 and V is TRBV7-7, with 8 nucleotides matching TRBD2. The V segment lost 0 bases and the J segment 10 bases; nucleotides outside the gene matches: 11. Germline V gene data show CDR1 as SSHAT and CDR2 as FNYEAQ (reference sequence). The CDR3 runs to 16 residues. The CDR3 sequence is CASSLAPAGAFGEQFF. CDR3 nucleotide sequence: TGTGCCAGCAGCTTAGCGCCAGCGGGAGCGTTCGGGGAGCAGTTCTTC.

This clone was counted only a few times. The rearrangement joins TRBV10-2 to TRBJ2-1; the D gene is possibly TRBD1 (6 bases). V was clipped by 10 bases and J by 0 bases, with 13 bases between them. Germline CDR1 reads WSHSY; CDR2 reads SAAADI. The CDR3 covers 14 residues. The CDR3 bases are TGCGCCACCAAACAGGGTCGCTCCTACAATGAGCAGTTCTTC. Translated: CATKQGRSYNEQFF.

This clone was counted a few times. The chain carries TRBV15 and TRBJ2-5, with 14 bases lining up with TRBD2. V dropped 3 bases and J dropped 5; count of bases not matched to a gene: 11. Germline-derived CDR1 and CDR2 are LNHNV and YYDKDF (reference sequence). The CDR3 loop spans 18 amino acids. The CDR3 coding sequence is TGTGCCACCAGCAGCGGAAGGACTAGCGGGGGGTATTCGGAGACCCAGTACTTC. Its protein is CATSSGRTSGGYSETQYF.

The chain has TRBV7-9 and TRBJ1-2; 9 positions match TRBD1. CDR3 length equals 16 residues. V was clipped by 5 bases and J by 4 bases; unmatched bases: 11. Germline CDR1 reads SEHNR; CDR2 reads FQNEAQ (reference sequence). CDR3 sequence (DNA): TGTGCCAGCAGCCCTTCCGGAGGGGACAGGGTCTATGGCTACACCTTC. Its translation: CASSPSGGDRVYGYTF.

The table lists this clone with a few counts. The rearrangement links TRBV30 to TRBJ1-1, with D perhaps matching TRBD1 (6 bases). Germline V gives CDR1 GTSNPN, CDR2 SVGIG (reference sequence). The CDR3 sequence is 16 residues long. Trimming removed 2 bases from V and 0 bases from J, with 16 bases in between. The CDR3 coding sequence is TGTGCCTGGAGTAAGAGTCGCACAGGGATGAACACTGAAGCTTTCTTT. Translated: CAWSKSRTGMNTEAFF.

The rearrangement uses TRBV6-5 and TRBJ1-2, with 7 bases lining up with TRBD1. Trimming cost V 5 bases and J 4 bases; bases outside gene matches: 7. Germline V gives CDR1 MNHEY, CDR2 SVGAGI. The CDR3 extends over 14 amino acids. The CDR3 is CASSGSGTAYGYTF. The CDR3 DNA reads TGTGCCAGCAGTGGCTCCGGGACAGCCTATGGCTACACCTTC.